The 19 T cell receptor beta chains below all came from one sample that was sequenced in a study of cytomegalovirus exposure and HLA in healthy donors. PCR was performed using 60 Vbeta and 13 Jbeta primers. This table comes from immunoSEQ multiplex PCR, and its TCRdb copy is limited to in-frame clones, with some not included. Of fewer than 250,000 clones in the sample, 70% to 75% were seen once. The specimen sequenced was PBMCs. These receptors came from a man younger than 45 in good health and CMV-seropositive.

This clone turned up a few times. This chain links TRBV28 with TRBJ2-7; 9 nucleotides agree with TRBD1. The CDR3 covers 14 residues. V lost 5 bases, J lost 7 bases, and 9 bases stayed unmatched. Looked up from germline, CDR1 is MDHEN and CDR2 is SYDVKM. In nucleotides, the CDR3 is TGTGCCAGCAGTCTTTCGGGGACAGGGCAGGAGCAGTACTTC. Amino acid sequence: CASSLSGTGQEQYF.

The gene calls are TRBV7-2 and TRBJ2-3; D not resolved. Trimming took off 5 bases at V and 0 bases at J, with 9 bases between the two ends. The CDR3 is made up of 14 amino acids. The germline V gene encodes CDR1 SGHTA and CDR2 FQGNSA. The CDR3 protein is CASSPTVSTDTQYF. For the CDR3, the DNA is TGTGCCAGCAGCCCCACAGTTAGCACAGATACGCAGTATTTT.

The V and J genes are TRBV5-1 and TRBJ2-4; D possibly corresponds to TRBD2 (7 bases). CDR3 length equals 14 residues. The V end lost 2 bases, the J end lost 4 bases, and 10 bases lay between the germline ends. Germline CDR1 and CDR2: SGHRS and YFSETQ. CDR3 DNA: TGCGCCAGCAGCTTCGGGGGGCAAAAAAACATTCAGTACTTC. Translation: CASSFGGQKNIQYF. The full variable domain, completed using reference TRBV5-1 and TRBJ2-4, is KAGVTQTPRYLIKTRGQQVTLSCSPISGHRSVSWYQQTPGQGLQFLFEYFSETQRNKGNFPGRFSGRQFSNSRSEMNVSTLELGDSALYLCASSFGGQKNIQYFGAGTRLSVL.

This sequence joins TRBV9 and TRBJ1-6; the D gene is possibly TRBD1 (5 bases). V dropped 0 bases and J dropped 7 bases, with 17 bases sitting between them. CDR1 and CDR2 from the germline V gene are SGDLS and YYNGEE. This CDR3 is built from 17 residues. CDR3 region: CASSVENGHGGNSPLHF. The CDR3 bases are TGTGCCAGCAGCGTAGAAAACGGACACGGAGGGAATTCACCCCTCCACTTT.

The V and J genes are TRBV7-3 and TRBJ2-6; 11 bases are a match to TRBD1. Unmatched junction bases numbered 5, after V lost 6 bases and J lost 1 base. Germline CDR1 is SGHTA and CDR2 is FQGTGA. The CDR3 loop spans 17 amino acids. The CDR3 nucleotides read TGTGCCAGCAGTACCGGGACAGGGGGGTCTGGGGCCAACGTCCTGACTTTC. Translated, it gives CASSTGTGGSGANVLTF.

The J gene is TRBJ1-5, the V gene TRBV5-8; 7 bases agree with TRBD1. The CDR3 is 15 amino acids. Trimming took 6 bases from V and 9 from J; bases not matched to a gene: 15. In germline, CDR1 is SGHTS, CDR2 YDEGEE. The CDR3 reads CASNPPTGMYTPQHF. The DNA of the CDR3 is TGTGCCAGCAACCCCCCGACAGGGATGTACACGCCCCAGCATTTT. The entire variable domain, with the rest obtained from reference TRBV5-8 and TRBJ1-5, is as follows: EAGVTQSPTHLIKTRGQQATLRCSPISGHTSVYWYQQALGLGLQFLLWYDEGEERNRGNFPPRFSGRQFPNYSSELNVNALELEDSALYLCASNPPTGMYTPQHFGDGTRLSIL.

A few counts support this clone. CDR3 sequence: CASSLRTSGGGSSYNEQFF. DNA for the CDR3: TGCGCCAGCAGCCTTAGGACTAGCGGGGGGGGGAGCTCCTACAATGAGCAGTTCTTC. V is TRBV4-1 and J is TRBJ2-1, with 15 bases aligning to TRBD2. CDR1 and CDR2 from the germline V gene are MGHRA and YSYEKL. The CDR3 runs to 19 residues. V trimming: 4 bases; J trimming: 0 bases; junction bases outside the gene matches: 7.

The V call is TRBV19, the J call TRBJ2-7; the D gene is possibly TRBD2 (5 bases). This CDR3 has 14 amino acids. V was shortened by 2 bases and J by 2 bases, with 10 bases between the two germline ends. The V gene's germline CDR1 is LNHDA and CDR2 SQIVND (reference sequence). The CDR3 spells CASSITGITYEQYF. For the CDR3, the DNA is TGTGCCAGTAGTATAACGGGGATAACCTACGAGCAGTACTTC.

The chain links TRBV10-3 to TRBJ2-7; D call uncertain. The germline V gene has CDR1 ENHRY and CDR2 SYGVKD. The CDR3 is 13 residues long. Trimming shortened V by 3 bases and J by 2 bases, and 8 bases separated the two germline ends. CDR3 loop: CAISEYITYEQYF. The CDR3 DNA sequence: TGTGCCATCAGTGAATACATCACCTACGAGCAGTACTTC.

V gene TRBV9 combines with J gene TRBJ2-7, with TRBD2 matching over 7 bases. The CDR3 is made up of 14 amino acids. Germline lookup yields CDR1 SGDLS and CDR2 YYNGEE. The V and J ends lost 2 bases and 0 bases, in that order; junction bases with no gene match: 2. Here the CDR3 DNA reads TGTGCCAGCAGCGTCCTAGCGGTCTCCTACGAGCAGTACTTC. Protein: CASSVLAVSYEQYF.

The rearrangement links TRBV2 to TRBJ2-7, with 7 bases that match TRBD2. This CDR3 contains 15 residues. The ends lost 4 bases at V and 4 bases at J; junction bases unmatched: 10. CDR1 SNHLY and CDR2 FYNNEI come from the germline V gene. CDR3 sequence: CASSVLAALPYEQYF. The CDR3 bases are TGTGCCAGCAGTGTGCTAGCGGCTCTTCCTTACGAGCAGTACTTC.

A note on this clone: One end of the junction does not line up with germline, which may come from a read error. The chain recombines TRBV4-1 with TRBJ2-7; 7 bases line up with TRBD2. The CDR3 runs to 13 residues. Germline V gene sequence: CDR1 MGHRA, CDR2 YSYEKL. This CDR3 reads CASSQPAWEGRNF. The CDR3 DNA reads TGCGCCAGCAGCCAACCCGCCTGGGAGGGCAGAAACTTC.

CDR3 DNA: TGTGCCAGCAGCTTACAGGGGGCGAGGGACACTGAAGCTTTCTTT. It codes for CASSLQGARDTEAFF. The chain recombines TRBV7-9 with TRBJ1-1; 8 positions agree with TRBD1. Germline V gene lookup returns CDR1 SEHNR and CDR2 FQNEAQ (reference sequence). V lost 2 bases, J lost 3 bases, and 5 bases stayed unmatched. The CDR3 extends over 15 amino acids.

V gene TRBV27 combines with J gene TRBJ1-2; D uncertain. CDR1 and CDR2 from the germline V gene are MNHEY and SMNVEV (reference sequence). Trimming removed 3 bases at V and 2 bases at J, with 13 bases between. This CDR3 region has 15 residues. In DNA form, the CDR3 reads TGTGCCAGCAGTTTCCCGGACGGACTAAACTATGGCTACACCTTC. Amino acids: CASSFPDGLNYGYTF.

The J gene is TRBJ1-1, the V gene TRBV9; TRBD1 might be the D (5 bases). Trimming took off 3 bases at V and 0 bases at J, with 15 bases between the two ends. Germline V CDR1 and CDR2: SGDLS, YYNGEE. The CDR3 is 16 residues long. The CDR3 DNA reads as TGTGCCAGCAGCGAGACACCTACAGGCCTGAACACTGAAGCTTTCTTT. Its protein is CASSETPTGLNTEAFF.

The gene calls are TRBV5-6 and TRBJ1-6; 10 bases agree with TRBD1. The germline CDR1 and CDR2 sequences are SGHDT and YYEEEE. V was clipped by 4 bases and J by 6 bases; unmatched bases: 4. The CDR3 runs to 15 residues. The CDR3 loop reads CASSLGQGFNSPLHF. The CDR3 DNA follows: TGTGCCAGCAGCCTGGGACAGGGGTTTAATTCACCCCTCCACTTT.

The rearrangement links TRBV18 to TRBJ2-7, with a weak D call TRBD1 (5 bases). CDR3 length equals 15 residues. Germline V lookup: CDR1 KGHSH, CDR2 LQKENI. Between the trimmed V and J ends, which lost 3 bases and 0 bases, there was a span of 12 bases. CDR3 loop: CASSPGAAASYEQYF. CDR3 nucleotide sequence: TGTGCCAGCTCACCTGGGGCCGCCGCCTCCTACGAGCAGTACTTC.

This clone was detected once. The rearrangement uses TRBV12-2 and TRBJ2-2; whether TRBD2, the table's D call, matches the DNA was not checked. TRBV12-2 is an annotated pseudogene. CDR3 length equals 18 residues. The CDR3 spells CASRQFFRREPNTGELFF. The CDR3 DNA is TGTGCAAGTCGCCAATTTTTTCGACGGGAGCCGAACACCGGGGAGCTGTTTTTT.

The J gene is TRBJ1-4, the V gene TRBV4-3; D call uncertain. Germline loops: CDR1 LGHNA, CDR2 YSLEER. The CDR3 has 12 residues. The ends were cut back, 4 bases at V and 7 bases at J, with 7 bases in the middle. The CDR3 protein is CASSPSSEKLFF. The CDR3 DNA follows: TGCGCCAGCAGCCCCTCGAGTGAAAAACTGTTTTTT.